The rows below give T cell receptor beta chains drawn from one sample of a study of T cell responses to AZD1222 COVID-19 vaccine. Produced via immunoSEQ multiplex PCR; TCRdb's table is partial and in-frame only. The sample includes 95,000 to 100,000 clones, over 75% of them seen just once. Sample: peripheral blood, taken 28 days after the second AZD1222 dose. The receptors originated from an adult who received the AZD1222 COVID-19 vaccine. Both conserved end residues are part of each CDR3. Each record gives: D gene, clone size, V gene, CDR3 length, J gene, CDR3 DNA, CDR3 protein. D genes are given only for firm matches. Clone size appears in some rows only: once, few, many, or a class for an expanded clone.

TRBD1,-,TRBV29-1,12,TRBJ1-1,TGCAGCGTCACAGGGGAAGGAACTGAAGCTTTCTTT,CSVTGEGTEAFF
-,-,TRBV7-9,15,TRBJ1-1,TGTGCCAGCAGCCCCGTCCCCCCGGGGAACACTGAAGCTTTCTTT,CASSPVPPGNTEAFF
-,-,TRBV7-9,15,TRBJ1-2,TGTGCCAGCAGCCCCAATAGTGATCCTAACTATGGCTACACCTTC,CASSPNSDPNYGYTF
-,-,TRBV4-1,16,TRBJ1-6,TGCGCCAGCAGCCAAGATTACCGCTTCTATAATTCACCCCTCCACTTT,CASSQDYRFYNSPLHF
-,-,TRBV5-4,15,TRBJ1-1,TGTGCCAGCAGCTTGGCAGGCCTGCAGAACACTGAAGCTTTCTTT,CASSLAGLQNTEAFF
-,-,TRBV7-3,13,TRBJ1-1,TGTGCCAGCAGCTTAAGCATGAACACTGAAGCTTTCTTT,CASSLSMNTEAFF
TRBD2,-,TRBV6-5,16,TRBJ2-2,TGTGCCAGCAGTTTGGGACTAGCGGGGAACACCGGGGAGCTGTTTTTT,CASSLGLAGNTGELFF
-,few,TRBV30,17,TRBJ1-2,TGTGCCTGGAGTGGGGTAGACAGAGAGAGGTTGGACTATGGCTACACCTTC,CAWSGVDRERLDYGYTF
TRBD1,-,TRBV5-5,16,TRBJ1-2,TGTGCCAGCAGTAAATCCGGTGGACAGGCGGTGTATGGCTACACCTTC,CASSKSGGQAVYGYTF
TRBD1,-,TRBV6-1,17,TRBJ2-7,TGTGCCAGCATTGAGAGGACAGGGGGCTGGGCGGGCTACGAGCAGTACTTC,CASIERTGGWAGYEQYF
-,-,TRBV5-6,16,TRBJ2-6,TGTGCCAGCAGCTTGGCAGGAGTCTCTGGGGCCAACGTCCTGACTTTC,CASSLAGVSGANVLTF
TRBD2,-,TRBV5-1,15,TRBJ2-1,TGCGCCAGCATGTGGGCGGGAGGATCCTACAATGAGCAGTTCTTC,CASMWAGGSYNEQFF
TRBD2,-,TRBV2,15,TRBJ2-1,TGTGCCAGCACCCGAGCGGGAGGCTCCTACAATGAGCAGTTCTTC,CASTRAGGSYNEQFF
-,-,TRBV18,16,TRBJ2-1,TGTGCCAGCTCACTCCAACCGATTAGCTCCTACAATGAGCAGTTCTTC,CASSLQPISSYNEQFF
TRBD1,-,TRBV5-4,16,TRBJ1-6,TGTGCCAGCAGCTTGACAGGGGTGTCCTATAATTCACCCCTCCACTTT,CASSLTGVSYNSPLHF
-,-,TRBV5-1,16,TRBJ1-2,TGCGCCAGCTACGCTGACAACAGGGAAAGTATCTATGGCTACACCTTC,CASYADNRESIYGYTF
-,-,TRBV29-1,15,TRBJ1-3,TGCAGCGTTGAAAGGCCTACAGGGCTCGGAAACACCATATATTTT,CSVERPTGLGNTIYF
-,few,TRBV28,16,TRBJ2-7,TGTGCCAGCAGGGGGCATTGGGTCAGCCGTTCCTACGAGCAGTACTTC,CASRGHWVSRSYEQYF
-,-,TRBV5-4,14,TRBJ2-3,TGTGCCAGCAGCCGGGACCCCGCGGAGCAAACGCAGTATTTT,CASSRDPAEQTQYF
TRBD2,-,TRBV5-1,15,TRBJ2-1,TGCGCCAGCACCATTAGCGGGGGGGCCGAAAATGAGCAGTTCTTC,CASTISGGAENEQFF
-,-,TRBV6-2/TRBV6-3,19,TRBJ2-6,TGTGCCAGCAGCCTACGCGATAGGGTCTTTTCCTCTGGGGCCAACGTCCTGACTTTC,CASSLRDRVFSSGANVLTF
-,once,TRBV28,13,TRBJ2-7,TGTGCCAGCAGTTTAGGGGTACCCTACGAGCAGTACTTC,CASSLGVPYEQYF
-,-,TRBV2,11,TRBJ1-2,TGTGCCAGCAGCATGACAGGAGGCTACACCTTC,CASSMTGGYTF
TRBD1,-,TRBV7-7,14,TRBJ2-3,TGTGCTAGCAGCCGCGGACAGGGAAAAGATACGCAGTATTTT,CASSRGQGKDTQYF
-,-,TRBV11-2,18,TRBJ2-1,TGTGCCAGCAGCCTACCCGACGAGAGGGGTGGAGGGTACAATGAGCAGTTCTTC,CASSLPDERGGGYNEQFF
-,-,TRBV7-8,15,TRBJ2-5,TGTGCCAGCAGCTTAGGGATGGTGAGCCAAGAGACCCAGTACTTC,CASSLGMVSQETQYF
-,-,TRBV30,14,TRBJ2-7,TGTGCCTGGAGTTATGGACTACACTCCTACGAGCAGTACTTC,CAWSYGLHSYEQYF
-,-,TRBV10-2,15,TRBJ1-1,TGCGCCAGCAGTGAGTACGACAGGAGTAACACTGAAGCTTTCTTT,CASSEYDRSNTEAFF
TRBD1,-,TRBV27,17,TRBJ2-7,TGTGCCAGCAGTTTATTACCTGGGACAGGGTTCACCTACGAGCAGTACTTC,CASSLLPGTGFTYEQYF
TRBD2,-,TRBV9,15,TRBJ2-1,TGTGCCAGCAGCGTAACGACTAGCGGGGTCAGTGAGCAGTTCTTC,CASSVTTSGVSEQFF
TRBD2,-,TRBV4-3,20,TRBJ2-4,TGCGCCAGCAGCCAAGGCTCCTCCGTATTTCTGGGGGGGGCCAAAAACATTCAGTACTTC,CASSQGSSVFLGGAKNIQYF
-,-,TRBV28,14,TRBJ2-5,TGTGCCAGCAGTCCGGGGGGCAGCCAAGAGACCCAGTACTTC,CASSPGGSQETQYF
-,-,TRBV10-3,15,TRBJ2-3,TGTGCCATCAGTCCCTCCGGGGGGCGGACAGATACGCAGTATTTT,CAISPSGGRTDTQYF
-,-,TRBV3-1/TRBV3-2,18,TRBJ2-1,TGTGCCAGCAGCCAAGAGTTGCCGGGCGGCAGCTCCTACAATGAGCAGTTCTTC,CASSQELPGGSSYNEQFF
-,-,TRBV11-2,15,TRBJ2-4,TGTGCCAGCAGCAGGACGCGAGACTCCAAAAACATTCAGTACTTC,CASSRTRDSKNIQYF
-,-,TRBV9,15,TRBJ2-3,TGTGCCAGCAGCGTAGTCGGGGTCCGAGCAGATACGCAGTATTTT,CASSVVGVRADTQYF
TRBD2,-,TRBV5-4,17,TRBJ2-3,TGTGCCAGCAGCTTGTTGGGCGGGAGAGGAGGCACAGATACGCAGTATTTT,CASSLLGGRGGTDTQYF
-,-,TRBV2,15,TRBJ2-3,TGTGCCAGGACCCTGGTTAGCGGCTGGGGAGATACGCAGTATTTT,CARTLVSGWGDTQYF
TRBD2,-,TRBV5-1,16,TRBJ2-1,TGCGCCAGCAGCTTGACTAGCGGGGCGATCTACAATGAGCAGTTCTTC,CASSLTSGAIYNEQFF
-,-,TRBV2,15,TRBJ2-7,TGTGCCAGCAGTGATAATGGGGGTTTGGGTTACGAGCAGTACTTC,CASSDNGGLGYEQYF
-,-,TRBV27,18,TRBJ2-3,TGTGCCAGCAGTTTATCGATCCGGTTTAGTCTTGGCACAGATACGCAGTATTTT,CASSLSIRFSLGTDTQYF
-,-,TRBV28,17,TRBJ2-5,TGTGCCAGCAGTTTCCTCACGGGAGTTCTACAGCAAGAGACCCAGTACTTC,CASSFLTGVLQQETQYF
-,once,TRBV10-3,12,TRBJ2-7,TGTGCCATCAGATCTAGCGAGGACGAGCAGTACTTC,CAIRSSEDEQYF
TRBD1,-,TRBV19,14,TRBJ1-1,TGTGCCAGTAGTTGGGGGCAGGGGGAATCTGAAGCTTTCTTT,CASSWGQGESEAFF